These 26 T cell receptor beta chains came from one sample sequenced in a study of cytomegalovirus exposure and HLA in healthy donors. Use of 60 Vbeta and 13 Jbeta primers characterized the PCR. Using immunoSEQ multiplex PCR, the repertoire was profiled, and TCRdb retains in-frame clones only, with some absent. The sample has under 200,000 clones, 70% to 80% seen once; the top ten hold roughly 1.3%. Sample: PBMCs. The receptors were sampled from a man aged 25-45 years in good health and CMV-seronegative.

The chain couples TRBV7-8 to TRBJ1-5, with D tentatively TRBD1 (5 bases). There are 16 residues in the CDR3. Germline values: CDR1 SGHVS, CDR2 FQNEAQ. Trimming removed 1 base from V and 4 bases from J, with 14 bases in between. CDR3 in amino acids: CASSLVGRSGNQPQHF. The DNA of the CDR3 is TGTGCCAGCAGCTTAGTAGGTCGTTCAGGGAATCAGCCCCAGCATTTT.

V is TRBV19 and J is TRBJ2-3; D might be TRBD2 (5 bases). This CDR3 comprises 13 residues. The V gene lost 5 bases and the J gene lost 4 bases, with 10 bases spanning the gap. Germline loops: CDR1 LNHDA, CDR2 SQIVND (reference sequence). CDR3 in amino acids: CASSGRSPDTQYF. In DNA form, the CDR3 reads TGTGCCAGTAGTGGGAGATCCCCAGATACGCAGTATTTT. The full variable domain, in which reference TRBV19 and TRBJ2-3 provide the parts outside the CDR3, is DGGITQSPKYLFRKEGQNVTLSCEQNLNHDAMYWYRQDPGQGLRLIYYSQIVNDFQKGDIAEGYSVSREKKESFPLTVTSAQKNPTAFYLCASSGRSPDTQYFGPGTRLTVL.

The CDR3 DNA is TGTGCCAACAGCCGGAGCACAGATACGCAGTATTTT. Its translation is CANSRSTDTQYF. The chain joins TRBV2 to TRBJ2-3; unclear D gene. V lost 10 bases to trimming and J lost 0 bases, with 8 bases between them. This CDR3 has 12 residues. In germline, CDR1 is SNHLY, CDR2 FYNNEI. Based on the CDR3 plus reference TRBV2 and TRBJ2-3, the full variable domain is EPEVTQTPSHQVTQMGQEVILRCVPISNHLYFYWYRQILGQKVEFLVSFYNNEISEKSEIFDDQFSVERPDGSNFTLKIRSTKLEDSAMYFCANSRSTDTQYFGPGTRLTVL.

The chain uses TRBV6-6 and TRBJ1-2, with a weak D call TRBD1 (5 bases). V was pared by 7 bases and J by 7 bases, with 22 bases between. Germline lookup yields CDR1 MNHNY and CDR2 SVGAGI (reference sequence). This CDR3 is 15 amino acids long. This CDR3 is CASTGGREESGGYTF. CDR3 nucleotide sequence: TGTGCCAGCACAGGAGGCAGGGAGGAGTCGGGTGGCTACACCTTC.

J is TRBJ1-5 and V is TRBV6-1, with 10 bases lining up with TRBD1. The CDR3 totals 14 residues. Looked up from germline, CDR1 is MNHNS and CDR2 is SASEGT. V shed 5 bases and J 9 bases; nucleotides not matched to a gene: 7. In nucleotides, the CDR3 is TGTGCCAGCAGTTCCGGGACAGGGGAACTGCCCCAGCATTTT. Encoded protein: CASSSGTGELPQHF.

V is TRBV7-8 and J is TRBJ1-3; 7 positions agree with TRBD1. The CDR3 is 16 amino acids. Germline CDR1 reads SGHVS; CDR2 reads FQNEAQ. V dropped 0 bases and J dropped 3; count of bases not matched to a gene: 5. The CDR3 reads CASSLATTGRGNTIYF. CDR3 nucleotide sequence: TGTGCCAGCAGCTTAGCAACGACAGGGCGTGGAAACACCATATATTTT.

This sequence joins TRBV10-1 and TRBJ2-1; TRBD2 matches at 9 bases. Per germline, CDR1 WNHNN and CDR2 SYGVQD (reference sequence). The junction had 5 bases not matched to a gene; V was cut back by 4 bases and J by 4 bases. The CDR3 is 15 residues long. The CDR3 DNA reads TGCGCCAGCAGTGGGGGACTAGCATCTTACAATGAGCAGTTCTTC. Encoded protein: CASSGGLASYNEQFF.

V gene TRBV7-2 combines with J gene TRBJ2-1; 11 bases fit TRBD2. The length of the CDR3 is 15 residues. Germline CDR1 reads SGHTA; CDR2 reads FQGNSA. V trimming: 5 bases; J trimming: 4 bases; junction bases outside the gene matches: 4. CDR3 in amino acids: CASSLTSGKYNEQFF. CDR3 bases: TGTGCCAGCAGCCTGACTAGCGGGAAATACAATGAGCAGTTCTTC. Looking up the rest from reference TRBV7-2 and TRBJ2-1 gives the full variable domain: GAGVSQSPSNKVTEKGKDVELRCDPISGHTALYWYRQSLGQGLEFLIYFQGNSAPDKSGLPSDRFSAERTGGSVSTLTIQRTQQEDSAVYLCASSLTSGKYNEQFFGPGTRLTVL.

The rearrangement links TRBV6-5 to TRBJ2-7; 8 bases align to TRBD2. The CDR3 covers 14 residues. The V gene's germline CDR1 is MNHEY and CDR2 SVGAGI. J gave up 3 bases and V 6 bases, and 7 bases lay outside the gene matches. DNA of the CDR3: TGTGCCAGCAGATCGGAGCGGGGGAGCTACGAGCAGTACTTC. Its protein product is CASRSERGSYEQYF.

The gene calls are TRBV28 and TRBJ2-7; 8 bases map to TRBD1. The germline CDR1 and CDR2 sequences are MDHEN and SYDVKM. The CDR3 consists of 15 residues. The J segment lost 3 bases and the V segment lost 7 bases, leaving 11 bases of the junction unmatched. This CDR3 is CASTPSRGRDYEQYF. Here the CDR3 DNA reads TGTGCCAGCACTCCTTCCAGGGGGCGGGACTACGAGCAGTACTTC.

V is TRBV28 and J is TRBJ2-1; D uncertain. The germline V and J ends were trimmed by 5 bases and 10 bases, with 15 bases remaining between them. Per germline, CDR1 MDHEN and CDR2 SYDVKM. This CDR3 region has 13 residues. The CDR3 nucleotides are TGTGCCAGCAGTCCACCCTCCGTGAGGGAGCAGTTCTTC. This translates into CASSPPSVREQFF. Complete variable domain (other parts from reference TRBV28 and TRBJ2-1): DVKVTQSSRYLVKRTGEKVFLECVQDMDHENMFWYRQDPGLGLRLIYFSYDVKMKEKGDIPEGYSVSREKKERFSLILESASTNQTSMYLCASSPPSVREQFFGPGTRLTVL.

The V gene is TRBV6-5, the J gene TRBJ2-7; D might be TRBD2 (6 bases). CDR1 MNHEY and CDR2 SVGAGI come from the germline V gene. Trimming cost V 7 bases and J 1 base, with 17 bases left between them. The CDR3 has 15 amino acids. Here the CDR3 reads CASNPSPGVSYEQYF. The DNA for the CDR3 is TGTGCCAGCAATCCCTCCCCGGGAGTATCCTACGAGCAGTACTTC.

The chain employs TRBV7-2 and TRBJ2-3; TRBD2 matches at 11 bases. This CDR3 is built from 16 residues. V was clipped by 1 base and J by 4 bases; unmatched bases: 4. The germline V gene encodes CDR1 SGHTA and CDR2 FQGNSA. The CDR3 is CASSLEVAGGSDTQYF. The DNA for the CDR3 is TGTGCCAGCAGCTTAGAGGTAGCGGGGGGGTCAGATACGCAGTATTTT.

The gene calls are TRBV6-5 and TRBJ1-2; 7 bases align to TRBD1. V was pared by 5 bases and J by 0 bases, with 6 bases of the junction left unmatched. The CDR3 spans 15 residues. CDR1 and CDR2 from the germline V gene are MNHEY and SVGAGI. CDR3 sequence reads: CASSTRDRANYGYTF. The CDR3 DNA sequence: TGTGCCAGCAGTACCCGGGACAGAGCTAACTATGGCTACACCTTC.

The chain uses TRBV5-1 and TRBJ1-2; 7 bases map to TRBD1. Germline V gives CDR1 SGHRS, CDR2 YFSETQ. This CDR3 is built from 13 residues. V gave up 5 bases and J gave up 8 bases; unmatched junction bases: 9. CDR3 region: CASSYEGARGYTF. CDR3 coding DNA: TGCGCCAGCAGTTATGAGGGGGCCAGAGGCTACACCTTC.

The chain combines TRBV6-4 with TRBJ2-2; TRBD1 is a possible D gene (6 bases). V shed 6 bases and J shed 4 bases, with 18 bases lying between them. This CDR3 is 16 amino acids long. Germline V lookup: CDR1 MRHNA, CDR2 SNTAGT. CDR3 residues: CASRTNPDRPTGELFF. The CDR3 coding sequence is TGTGCCAGCAGAACCAACCCGGACAGACCCACCGGGGAGCTGTTTTTT.

Here the CDR3 reads CASKSGETETQYF. The CDR3 DNA reads as TGTGCCAGCAAGAGCGGCGAGACGGAGACCCAGTACTTC. V usage is TRBV2 and J usage is TRBJ2-5; maybe TRBD2 (5 bases). The germline V and J ends were trimmed by 7 bases and 5 bases, with 14 bases remaining between them. This CDR3 contains 13 residues. The germline V gene encodes CDR1 SNHLY and CDR2 FYNNEI.

Only a few counts were recorded for this clone. V gene TRBV27 combines with J gene TRBJ2-7; 8 nucleotides line up with TRBD1. Per germline, CDR1 MNHEY and CDR2 SMNVEV (reference sequence). Losses at the gene ends were 5 bases for V and 6 bases for J; bases not matched to a gene: 12. The CDR3 spans 15 residues. This CDR3 is CASSRRTGRYGEQYF. The DNA for the CDR3 is TGTGCCAGCAGTCGACGGACAGGGAGATATGGCGAGCAGTACTTC.

The rearrangement joins TRBV6-5 to TRBJ1-1; TRBD1 matches 7 bases. Germline V gene data show CDR1 as MNHEY and CDR2 as SVGAGI. Unmatched junction bases numbered 12, after V lost 10 bases and J lost 1 base. There are 15 residues in the CDR3. DNA for the CDR3: TGTGCCAACCGGCTACCCGGGACAGCGAACACTGAAGCTTTCTTT. As protein: CANRLPGTANTEAFF.

The J gene is TRBJ1-2, the V gene TRBV7-2; a weak D match, TRBD1 (5 bases). This CDR3 has 13 residues. Germline CDR1 SGHTA, CDR2 FQGNSA. Trimming took off 2 bases at V and 10 bases at J, with 14 bases between the two ends. The CDR3, as DNA: TGTGCCAGCAGCTTATCAAGGACATCTGACTACACCTTC. The encoded protein is CASSLSRTSDYTF.

This rearrangement joins TRBV5-1 to TRBJ1-1; D is unresolved. The CDR3 totals 13 residues. Trimming removed 5 bases from V and 0 bases from J, with 8 bases in between. Germline CDR1 is SGHRS and CDR2 is YFSETQ. The CDR3 nucleotides read TGCGCCAGCAGAGAGGAACTGAACACTGAAGCTTTCTTT. Translation: CASREELNTEAFF. The variable domain in full, with the rest retrieved from reference TRBV5-1 and TRBJ1-1, is KAGVTQTPRYLIKTRGQQVTLSCSPISGHRSVSWYQQTPGQGLQFLFEYFSETQRNKGNFPGRFSGRQFSNSRSEMNVSTLELGDSALYLCASREELNTEAFFGQGTRLTVV.

This chain joins TRBV28 and TRBJ1-5; D remains unclear. V was trimmed by 6 bases and J by 7 bases, leaving 10 bases between them. The CDR3 is made up of 12 amino acids. Germline lookup yields CDR1 MDHEN and CDR2 SYDVKM. The CDR3 coding sequence is TGTGCCAGCAGACTACCTAGGCAGCCCCAGCATTTT. It yields the protein CASRLPRQPQHF.

J is TRBJ1-2 and V is TRBV4-1; D might be TRBD1 (5 bases). Germline CDR1 MGHRA, CDR2 YSYEKL. This CDR3 has 15 residues. The V and J ends lost 0 bases and 2 bases respectively, with 10 bases between them. The chain's CDR3 is CASSQDRQTNYGYTF. CDR3 nucleotides: TGCGCCAGCAGCCAAGATCGACAGACGAACTATGGCTACACCTTC.

V is TRBV30 and J is TRBJ2-5, with 14 bases lining up with TRBD2. CDR1 and CDR2 (germline): GTSNPN, SVGIG (reference sequence). Unmatched junction bases numbered 7, after V lost 2 bases and J lost 2 bases. The CDR3 has 17 residues. CDR3 DNA: TGTGCCTGGAGTAAGGGACTAGCGGGAGTTGAGCAAGAGACCCAGTACTTC. It encodes CAWSKGLAGVEQETQYF.

This chain connects TRBV11-3 to TRBJ2-3; D not certain. With 1 base removed from V and 5 bases from J, the gap between germline ends came to 7 bases. Per germline, CDR1 SGHNT and CDR2 YENEEA. The CDR3 loop spans 13 amino acids. The chain's CDR3 is CASSLASLDTQYF. In nucleotides, the CDR3 is TGTGCCAGCAGCTTAGCTTCTTTAGATACGCAGTATTTT. The full variable domain, its missing parts supplied by reference TRBV11-3 and TRBJ2-3, is EAGVVQSPRYKIIEKKQPVAFWCNPISGHNTLYWYLQNLGQGPELLIRYENEEAVDDSQLPKDRFSAERLKGVDSTLKIQPAELGDSAVYLCASSLASLDTQYFGPGTRLTVL.

This chain uses TRBV15 with TRBJ2-1; D is undetermined. The CDR3 is 14 residues long. Germline V lookup: CDR1 LNHNV, CDR2 YYDKDF (reference sequence). V was cut by 5 bases and J by 7 bases, with 15 bases left in between. The CDR3 nucleotides read TGTGCCACCAGCCCTCCCGCACCTATGAATGAGCAGTTCTTC. Its protein product is CATSPPAPMNEQFF.